A selection of T cell receptor beta chains follows, all from one sample in a study of neurological immune-mediated disorders. TCRdb fed the 5' RACE reads into MiXCR, producing one record per CDR3 protein. The sample carries tens of thousands of distinct CDR3 sequences, 13% to 15% recorded once. Sequences were obtained from CD4+ T cells from blood. These receptors all come from an older woman with HTLV-1-associated myelopathy (HAM/TSP). The CDR3 runs from the conserved cysteine through the conserved F or W. The D gene is left open where the match is weak. Only part of the rows carry a size: once, few, many, or a class if the clone is expanded.

clone size: many; J gene: TRBJ2-7; D gene: .; V gene: TRBV20-1; CDR3 DNA: TGCAGTGCTCCGAAATCGGATTGGCACTACGAGCAGTACTTC; CDR3 protein: CSAPKSDWHYEQYF
clone size: many; J gene: TRBJ2-7; D gene: .; V gene: TRBV7-2; CDR3 DNA: TGTGCCAGCAGTACCGGGACACTTTACGAGCAGTACTTC; CDR3 protein: CASSTGTLYEQYF
clone size: .; J gene: TRBJ1-1; D gene: .; V gene: TRBV15; CDR3 DNA: TGTGCCACCAGCAGAGAGCGGGGGCCGGGGACTGAAGCTTTCTTT; CDR3 protein: CATSRERGPGTEAFF
clone size: many; J gene: TRBJ2-2; D gene: .; V gene: TRBV18; CDR3 DNA: TGTGCCAGCTCACCGATAGCCCCCTCGAACACCGGGGAGCTGTTTTTT; CDR3 protein: CASSPIAPSNTGELFF
clone size: .; J gene: TRBJ2-7; D gene: TRBD1; V gene: TRBV6-2/TRBV6-3; CDR3 DNA: TGTGCCAGCAGTTGGGCTCTTCCGACAGGGCTTTCCTACGAGCATTACTTC; CDR3 protein: CASSWALPTGLSYEHYF
clone size: many; J gene: TRBJ1-1; D gene: .; V gene: TRBV10-3; CDR3 DNA: TGTGCCATCAAGACGGCGAACACTGAAGCTTTCTTT; CDR3 protein: CAIKTANTEAFF
clone size: .; J gene: TRBJ1-5; D gene: .; V gene: TRBV20-1; CDR3 DNA: TGCAGTGCCACCAGCGGGAATAGCAATCAGCCCCAGCATTTT; CDR3 protein: CSATSGNSNQPQHF
clone size: many; J gene: TRBJ2-6; D gene: .; V gene: TRBV2; CDR3 DNA: TGTGCCAGCGAGAGGAGAGAGGCCCTGATAAGCTCTGGGGCCAACGTCCTGACTTTC; CDR3 protein: CASERREALISSGANVLTF
clone size: many; J gene: TRBJ2-1; D gene: TRBD2; V gene: TRBV10-3; CDR3 DNA: TGTGCCATCAGGGAAGCGGGGGGCGGGGATGAGCAGTTCTTC; CDR3 protein: CAIREAGGGDEQFF
clone size: few; J gene: TRBJ2-4; D gene: .; V gene: TRBV5-4; CDR3 DNA: TGTGCCAGCAGCTTGGGAGGGTCCCTAGCCAAAAACATTCAGTACTTC; CDR3 protein: CASSLGGSLAKNIQYF
clone size: many; J gene: TRBJ1-5; D gene: .; V gene: TRBV2; CDR3 DNA: TGTGCCACCCAATGGAAGGGGAGGGACCAGCCCCAGCATTTT; CDR3 protein: CATQWKGRDQPQHF
clone size: few; J gene: TRBJ1-6; D gene: TRBD1; V gene: TRBV20-1; CDR3 DNA: TGCAGTGCTACGACAGGGCTAAATTCACCCCTCCACTTT; CDR3 protein: CSATTGLNSPLHF
clone size: many; J gene: TRBJ1-4; D gene: TRBD1; V gene: TRBV10-3; CDR3 DNA: TGTGCCATCAGCATAGGACAGGCGGAAAAACTGTTTTTT; CDR3 protein: CAISIGQAEKLFF
clone size: many; J gene: TRBJ2-3; D gene: .; V gene: TRBV20-1; CDR3 DNA: TGCAGTGCTAGGAGCCCCCAGGACGGGCATCCAGATACGCAGTATTTT; CDR3 protein: CSARSPQDGHPDTQYF
clone size: many; J gene: TRBJ1-1; D gene: .; V gene: TRBV5-1; CDR3 DNA: TGCGCCAGCAGCACAGGGACGAACACTGAAGCTTTCTTT; CDR3 protein: CASSTGTNTEAFF
clone size: .; J gene: TRBJ2-7; D gene: .; V gene: TRBV18; CDR3 DNA: TGTGCCAGCTTAGTTCCAGGGGACTCCTACGAGCAGTACTTC; CDR3 protein: CASLVPGDSYEQYF
clone size: many; J gene: TRBJ2-3; D gene: TRBD1; V gene: TRBV20-1; CDR3 DNA: TGCAGTGCTAGAGTGGGACAGGGATACACAGATACGCAGTATTTT; CDR3 protein: CSARVGQGYTDTQYF
clone size: many; J gene: TRBJ1-1; D gene: .; V gene: TRBV5-1; CDR3 DNA: TGCGCCAGCAGCTTCTTTGGCAGGGGGAACACTGAAGCTTTCTTT; CDR3 protein: CASSFFGRGNTEAFF
clone size: many; J gene: TRBJ1-1; D gene: .; V gene: TRBV6-5; CDR3 DNA: TGTGCCAGCATTTCACCACGTGGGGACACTGAAGCTTTCTTT; CDR3 protein: CASISPRGDTEAFF
clone size: many; J gene: TRBJ2-7; D gene: TRBD1; V gene: TRBV12-3/TRBV12-4; CDR3 DNA: TGTGCCAGCAGTTCGAACAGGGGGTCCTACGAGCAGTACTTC; CDR3 protein: CASSSNRGSYEQYF
clone size: many; J gene: TRBJ2-3; D gene: TRBD2; V gene: TRBV20-1; CDR3 DNA: TGCAGTGCTAGACTCCCGGGACTAGCGGAGGATACGCAGTATTTT; CDR3 protein: CSARLPGLAEDTQYF
clone size: many; J gene: TRBJ1-2; D gene: .; V gene: TRBV5-1; CDR3 DNA: TGCGCCAGCAGCTTGTCTGGCACAACTAACTATGGCTACACCTTC; CDR3 protein: CASSLSGTTNYGYTF
clone size: medium-sized; J gene: TRBJ2-2; D gene: .; V gene: TRBV7-2; CDR3 DNA: TGTGCCAGCAGCTTAGTCGGGGAGCTGTTTTTT; CDR3 protein: CASSLVGELFF
clone size: many; J gene: TRBJ1-1; D gene: TRBD1; V gene: TRBV5-1; CDR3 DNA: TGCGCCAGCAGCCCTGTGGGCCAGGGGGCTGAAGCTTTCTTT; CDR3 protein: CASSPVGQGAEAFF
clone size: .; J gene: TRBJ2-7; D gene: .; V gene: TRBV27; CDR3 DNA: TGTGCCAGCAGTTTAAGCACAGGTGTTTCCTACGAGCAGTACTTC; CDR3 protein: CASSLSTGVSYEQYF
clone size: many; J gene: TRBJ1-2; D gene: .; V gene: TRBV29-1; CDR3 DNA: TGCAGCGTTGAACAGGGTCATGGCTACACCTTC; CDR3 protein: CSVEQGHGYTF
clone size: many; J gene: TRBJ2-1; D gene: TRBD2; V gene: TRBV5-1; CDR3 DNA: TGCGCCAGCAGCTTGGGTCGGACTAGCTCCTACAATGAGCAGTTCTTC; CDR3 protein: CASSLGRTSSYNEQFF
clone size: many; J gene: TRBJ2-4; D gene: .; V gene: TRBV6-5; CDR3 DNA: TGTGCCCGTCGGCGCCCCAAAAACATTCAGTACTTC; CDR3 protein: CARRRPKNIQYF
clone size: many; J gene: TRBJ2-5; D gene: .; V gene: TRBV29-1; CDR3 DNA: TGCAGCGTTGAAGTCGGGTCCTGGGAGAAGACCCAGTACTTC; CDR3 protein: CSVEVGSWEKTQYF
clone size: .; J gene: TRBJ2-7; D gene: TRBD1; V gene: TRBV7-9; CDR3 DNA: TGTGCCAGCAGCGACCTATGGAAGGGGGCTATCTACGAGCAGTACTTC; CDR3 protein: CASSDLWKGAIYEQYF
clone size: .; J gene: TRBJ2-7; D gene: .; V gene: TRBV29-1; CDR3 DNA: TGCAGCGTCTTATCCGGGGCGCGATACGAGCAGTACTTC; CDR3 protein: CSVLSGARYEQYF
clone size: many; J gene: TRBJ2-7; D gene: TRBD1; V gene: TRBV12-3/TRBV12-4; CDR3 DNA: TGTGCCAGCAGTTTTTTAGGGACAGGTCCCTACGAGCAGTACTTC; CDR3 protein: CASSFLGTGPYEQYF
clone size: many; J gene: TRBJ1-2; D gene: .; V gene: TRBV20-1; CDR3 DNA: TGCAGTGCTAGGGAGGGGGGAAGGGGTAACTATGGCTACACCTTC; CDR3 protein: CSAREGGRGNYGYTF
clone size: many; J gene: TRBJ2-2; D gene: TRBD2; V gene: TRBV6-6; CDR3 DNA: TGTGCCAGCAGTCCTAGGTGGGGGGGAAGTAACACCGGGGAGCTGTTTTTT; CDR3 protein: CASSPRWGGSNTGELFF
clone size: many; J gene: TRBJ1-6; D gene: .; V gene: TRBV7-9; CDR3 DNA: TGTGCCAGCAGCTTAGAACAGTATAATTCACCCCTCCACTTT; CDR3 protein: CASSLEQYNSPLHF
clone size: many; J gene: TRBJ2-7; D gene: TRBD1; V gene: TRBV5-1; CDR3 DNA: TGCGCCAGCAGCTTCCGAACCGGGACAGACAATTACGAGCAGTACTTC; CDR3 protein: CASSFRTGTDNYEQYF
clone size: many; J gene: TRBJ1-5; D gene: .; V gene: TRBV20-1; CDR3 DNA: TGCAGTGCCGGGAGGGGAGACCCCTCTAGCAATCAGCCCCAGCATTTT; CDR3 protein: CSAGRGDPSSNQPQHF
clone size: many; J gene: TRBJ2-5; D gene: .; V gene: TRBV4-2; CDR3 DNA: TGTGCCAGCAGCCAAGATACGAGGACAGAGGAGACCCAGTACTTC; CDR3 protein: CASSQDTRTEETQYF
clone size: many; J gene: TRBJ1-3; D gene: .; V gene: TRBV5-1; CDR3 DNA: TGCGCCAGCAGCTTCTCCGAGGGAGCAGCTGGAAACACCATATATTTT; CDR3 protein: CASSFSEGAAGNTIYF
clone size: many; J gene: TRBJ2-3; D gene: TRBD2; V gene: TRBV6-6; CDR3 DNA: TGTGCCAGCAGAGAGCGGGGGGGCCAAACAGATACGCAGTATTTT; CDR3 protein: CASRERGGQTDTQYF
clone size: many; J gene: TRBJ2-1; D gene: TRBD2; V gene: TRBV5-6; CDR3 DNA: TGTGCCAGCAGCAGAACCTCTAGCGGAAGCTTCAACAGAAACAATGAGCAGTTCTTC; CDR3 protein: CASSRTSSGSFNRNNEQFF
clone size: once; J gene: TRBJ2-7; D gene: TRBD1; V gene: TRBV20-1; CDR3 DNA: TGCAGTGTTACAACGGGACAGACTACCTACGAGCAGCACTTC; CDR3 protein: CSVTTGQTTYEQHF